This T cell receptor (beta chain) was found in a study of T cells in Graves' hyperthyroidism and ophthalmopathy. The germline V gene encodes CDR1 GTSNPN and CDR2 SVGIG (reference sequence). The V end was cut by 2 bases, the J end by 4 bases, with 11 bases between. This CDR3 comprises 14 residues. General observations from the study: Among thyroid clonotypes expanded above 0.001, most also appeared in blood.

PBMCs were derived from around 10 ml fresh peripheral blood. Amplification of TCR beta CDR3 regions was performed using RNA transcripts as template. First-round RT-PCR targeting the TCR CDR3 was performed with the HTBI primer set. From the multiplex PCR reads, TCRdb called clonotypes with MiXCR, one entry per CDR3 protein. Found here are under 350,000 distinct CDR3 sequences, 21% of them singletons; the top ten hold roughly 52%. This clonotype has just a few counts. Its specificity is not known. Specimen: blood. The V call is TRBV30, the J call TRBJ2-2; a weak D match, TRBD1 (6 bases). The origin of this receptor is a woman between 50 and 59 years old with Graves' hyperthyroidism. The CDR3, as DNA: TGTGCCTGGAGTTGGGGGCGCGGCACCGGGGAGCTGTTTTTT. Its translation: CAWSWGRGTGELFF.